Following are 21 T cell receptor beta chains from one sample sequenced in a study of early T cells in non-severe SARS-CoV-2 infection. Each CDR3 protein gets one entry after TCRdb re-called the 5' RACE reads with MiXCR. This table holds under 50,000 distinct CDR3 sequences, about 4.2% found once. Sequencing was done on a sample of whole blood. All receptors derive from an adult who was a healthcare worker with PCR-confirmed SARS-CoV-2 infection or an uninfected control (not recorded which).

This clonotype was seen repeatedly, ten times or more. The rearrangement joins TRBV11-2 to TRBJ2-7; no clear D gene. Germline values: CDR1 SGHAT, CDR2 FQNNGV. The V gene lost 0 bases and the J gene lost 3 bases, with 12 bases spanning the gap. The CDR3 is 15 residues long. The CDR3 coding sequence is TGTGCCAGCAGCTTAGATCGGGCATCTTACTACGAGCAGTACTTC. Translating it yields CASSLDRASYYEQYF.

This clonotype was found many times. The CDR3 loop is CSVEDPLAGGTSTDTQYF. CDR3 sequence (DNA): TGCAGCGTTGAAGATCCCCTAGCGGGGGGGACTAGCACAGATACGCAGTATTTT. This chain links TRBV29-1 with TRBJ2-3; TRBD2 aligns across 12 bases. Germline values: CDR1 SQVTM, CDR2 ANQGSEA. Trimming at V came to 0 bases and at J to 0 bases, leaving 7 bases not matched to a gene. The CDR3 runs to 18 residues.

Judged by abundance, this clonotype is medium-sized. This chain links TRBV29-1 with TRBJ2-7; 13 bases map to TRBD2. Per germline, CDR1 SQVTM and CDR2 ANQGSEA. V dropped 7 bases and J dropped 6; count of bases not matched to a gene: 3. The CDR3 spans 12 residues. CDR3 sequence: CSGRLAGGEQYF. CDR3 bases: TGCAGCGGGAGACTAGCGGGGGGCGAGCAGTACTTC.

This clonotype was seen ten or more times. The CDR3 region is CASSVGPSPSTDTQYF. As DNA, the CDR3 is TGTGCCAGCAGCGTAGGCCCATCACCTAGCACAGATACGCAGTATTTT. This sequence joins TRBV9 and TRBJ2-3; D unresolved. The germline CDR1 and CDR2 sequences are SGDLS and YYNGEE. CDR3 length equals 16 residues. With 0 bases removed from V and 0 bases from J, the gap between germline ends came to 11 bases.

This clonotype was counted many times. The J gene is TRBJ1-5, the V gene TRBV7-2; perhaps TRBD1 as D (5 bases). Trimming pared 0 bases from V and 6 bases from J, leaving 12 bases between. The CDR3 contains 15 residues. Per the germline V gene, CDR1 is SGHTA and CDR2 is FQGNSA. For the CDR3, the DNA is TGTGCCAGCAGCTTAGCGGCAGGGTTGGGTCAGCCCCAGCATTTT. This encodes CASSLAAGLGQPQHF.

Ten or more counts support this clonotype. The chain joins TRBV7-2 to TRBJ1-1; D is possibly TRBD1 (6 bases). Trimming stripped 6 bases from V and 0 bases from J, with 17 bases between. This CDR3 spans 16 amino acids. Per germline, CDR1 SGHTA and CDR2 FQGNSA. Here the CDR3 DNA reads TGTGCCAGCAGACGTGGGGGCGCGTCCATGAACACTGAAGCTTTCTTT. Translated, it gives CASRRGGASMNTEAFF.

This clonotype was recorded many times. CDR3 amino acids: CASKGAGKGEDTEAFF. The CDR3 nucleotides are TGTGCCAGCAAGGGGGCAGGCAAGGGCGAGGACACTGAAGCTTTCTTT. The chain employs TRBV6-6 and TRBJ1-1, with 7 bases that match TRBD1. This CDR3 has 16 residues. Per germline, CDR1 MNHNY and CDR2 SVGAGI (reference sequence). V trimming: 7 bases; J trimming: 3 bases; junction bases outside the gene matches: 14.

Many counts were recorded for this clonotype. V gene TRBV29-1 combines with J gene TRBJ2-3; TRBD1 is a possible D gene (6 bases). The CDR3 is 16 residues long. Trimming left V 1 base short and J 2 bases short, with 16 bases between. In germline, CDR1 is SQVTM, CDR2 ANQGSEA. The CDR3 DNA sequence: TGCAGCGTTGAAGGGGGGCTTGGCGGAGACACAGATACGCAGTATTTT. Amino acid sequence: CSVEGGLGGDTDTQYF.

This clonotype has only a few counts. The J gene is TRBJ2-1, the V gene TRBV29-1; 8 bases agree with TRBD1. V gave up 0 bases and J gave up 7 bases; unmatched junction bases: 11. Per the germline V gene, CDR1 is SQVTM and CDR2 is ANQGSEA. The CDR3 extends over 16 amino acids. This CDR3 reads CSVEDRGTGSGNEQFF. In DNA, the CDR3 is TGCAGCGTTGAAGACAGGGGGACAGGCTCCGGGAATGAGCAGTTCTTC.

This clonotype was seen more than once but under ten times. The V call is TRBV12-3 or TRBV12-4, the J call TRBJ2-3; D gene ambiguous. The CDR3 consists of 14 residues. V was clipped by 6 bases and J by 2 bases, with 12 bases between them. Written as DNA, the CDR3 is TGTGCCAGCAGCCTATTGGTCCTCACAGATACGCAGTATTTT. This translates into CASSLLVLTDTQYF.

This clonotype was recorded at least ten times. The V gene is TRBV18, the J gene TRBJ1-1, with 8 bases identical to TRBD1. The CDR3 contains 14 residues. Germline trimming cut 6 bases from V and 1 base from J; bases unmatched to any gene: 4. Germline V CDR1 and CDR2: KGHSH, LQKENI. Written as DNA, the CDR3 is TGTGCCAGCTCCCGGACAGGGAAGAACACTGAAGCTTTCTTT. Amino acid sequence: CASSRTGKNTEAFF.

This clonotype was counted many times. The rearrangement links TRBV27 to TRBJ1-1; weak D call: TRBD1 (6 bases). Looked up from germline, CDR1 is MNHEY and CDR2 is SMNVEV (reference sequence). The CDR3 extends over 14 amino acids. V was clipped by 4 bases and J by 5 bases, with 14 bases between them. The CDR3 DNA is TGTGCCAGCAGTTGGAGAGGGGGGATGACTGAAGCTTTCTTT. It specifies CASSWRGGMTEAFF.

In this sample, this clonotype turned up many times. V is TRBV11-3 and J is TRBJ2-1, with D perhaps being TRBD1 or TRBD2 (5 bases each). Per germline, CDR1 SGHNT and CDR2 YENEEA. The CDR3 is made up of 14 amino acids. The V end lost 5 bases, the J end lost 5 bases, and 13 bases lay between the germline ends. The CDR3 nucleotides are TGTGCCAGCAGCGCAGGGACGGTAAACAATGAGCAGTTCTTC. It yields the protein CASSAGTVNNEQFF.

There are a few counts of this clonotype. This chain joins TRBV29-1 and TRBJ2-1, with 14 bases matching TRBD2. The CDR3 extends over 14 amino acids. The V segment lost 4 bases and the J segment 9 bases; nucleotides outside the gene matches: 5. The germline V gene encodes CDR1 SQVTM and CDR2 ANQGSEA. CDR3 amino acids: CSVVGTSGSGEQFF. CDR3 in DNA: TGCAGCGTTGTTGGGACTAGCGGGAGTGGTGAGCAGTTCTTC.

This clonotype was seen at least ten times. The chain has TRBV27 and TRBJ1-2; TRBD1 is a possible D gene (6 bases). CDR1 MNHEY and CDR2 SMNVEV come from the germline V gene (reference sequence). V was pared by 0 bases and J by 4 bases, with 15 bases between. CDR3 size: 16 residues. The CDR3 DNA is TGTGCCAGCAGTTTATCGGGGGCGGACATTTCCTATGGCTACACCTTC. Translated, it gives CASSLSGADISYGYTF.

This clonotype was recorded many times. The chain recombines TRBV7-9 with TRBJ2-1; D might be TRBD2 (6 bases). Trimming removed 7 bases from V and 10 bases from J, with 20 bases in between. Germline V gene data show CDR1 as SEHNR and CDR2 as FQNEAQ (reference sequence). This CDR3 spans 14 amino acids. In DNA form, the CDR3 reads TGTGCCAGCACCCGACTTATAGCGGAAACGGAGCAGTTCTTC. Its translation is CASTRLIAETEQFF.

This clonotype was seen many times. J is TRBJ2-7 and V is TRBV5-1; 11 nucleotides line up with TRBD1. The CDR3 runs 16 residues. The germline CDR1 and CDR2 sequences are SGHRS and YFSETQ. Losses at the gene ends were 0 bases for V and 5 bases for J; bases not matched to a gene: 7. CDR3 coding DNA: TGCGCCAGCAGCTTGGCTCGGACAGGGGGCAAGGACGAGCAGTACTTC. This codes for CASSLARTGGKDEQYF.

The sample holds a few counts of this clonotype. The V call is TRBV7-2, the J call TRBJ2-1; 9 bases fit TRBD2. Germline CDR1 is SGHTA and CDR2 is FQGNSA. The V and J ends lost 2 bases and 8 bases, in that order; junction bases with no gene match: 7. CDR3 size: 15 residues. CDR3 amino acids: CASSLNSGTSYEQFF. CDR3 DNA sequence: TGTGCCAGCAGCTTAAATTCCGGGACTAGCTATGAGCAGTTCTTC.

The sample holds many counts of this clonotype. The V gene is TRBV10-3, the J gene TRBJ2-7; D remains unclear. This CDR3 is built from 13 residues. The V gene lost 3 bases and the J gene lost 0 bases, with 6 bases spanning the gap. Germline V lookup: CDR1 ENHRY, CDR2 SYGVKD. In DNA form, the CDR3 reads TGTGCCATCAGTGACTGGAGCTCCTACGAGCAGTACTTC. Its protein product is CAISDWSSYEQYF.

The V call is TRBV14, the J call TRBJ2-2; D remains unclear. CDR3 size: 13 residues. Germline V CDR1 and CDR2: SGHDN, FVKESK. V was pared by 1 base and J by 4 bases, with 4 bases between. The CDR3: CASSQGRTGELFF. The DNA of the CDR3 is TGTGCCAGCAGCCAAGGACGCACCGGGGAGCTGTTTTTT.

This clonotype came up many times. This chain uses TRBV7-9 with TRBJ1-2, with unresolved D. The CDR3 contains 17 residues. V was clipped by 3 bases and J by 1 base, with 18 bases between them. The germline V gene encodes CDR1 SEHNR and CDR2 FQNEAQ (reference sequence). CDR3 DNA sequence: TGTGCCAGCAGCTTCAAATCCACCGGAGGGAATAACTATGGCTACACCTTC. Protein: CASSFKSTGGNNYGYTF.